The 14 T cell receptor beta chains below come from one sample, sequenced in a study of T-cell memory formation after mild COVID-19. TCRdb re-called the 5' RACE reads through MiXCR, storing one row per CDR3 protein. The sample lists approximately 340,000 distinct CDR3 sequences; over 10% were seen once. Sequencing was performed on PBMCs or a T cell subset sorted from them (not recorded which). Receptors originate from a man aged 18 to 30 who had mild COVID-19 (a few samples of this study predate the infection). Cell type and time point are not known.

The table lists this clonotype with a few counts. J is TRBJ2-3 and V is TRBV6-5; TRBD2 matches at 11 bases. Trimming took 6 bases from V and 0 from J; bases not matched to a gene: 2. Germline V lookup: CDR1 MNHEY, CDR2 SVGAGI. The CDR3 consists of 15 residues. CDR3 amino acids: CASSTSGSSTDTQYF. In DNA, the CDR3 is TGTGCCAGCAGCACTAGCGGGAGTAGCACAGATACGCAGTATTTT.

The chain uses TRBV4-3 and TRBJ1-1; D gene unclear. Germline assignment: CDR1 LGHNA and CDR2 YSLEER. CDR3 length: 15 residues. V lost 4 bases and J lost 1, with 13 bases in between. For the CDR3, the DNA is TGCGCCAGCAGCCCCTCTTGGGGAGGGAACACTGAAGCTTTCTTT. It codes for CASSPSWGGNTEAFF.

A few counts support this clonotype. The chain has TRBV7-2 and TRBJ2-7; TRBD2 matches 12 bases. Unmatched junction bases numbered 7, after V lost 5 bases and J lost 5 bases. The CDR3 extends over 15 amino acids. Germline V gene data show CDR1 as SGHTA and CDR2 as FQGNSA. The CDR3 nucleotides are TGTGCCAGCAGCATCCTAGCGGGGGGGCTTCACGAGCAGTACGTC. It is translated as CASSILAGGLHEQYV.

This clonotype was detected only a few times. J is TRBJ2-3 and V is TRBV4-1; D is perhaps TRBD1 (5 bases). In germline, CDR1 is MGHRA, CDR2 YSYEKL. CDR3 length equals 16 residues. The germline V and J ends were trimmed by 1 base and 2 bases, with 13 bases remaining between them. The DNA for the CDR3 is TGCGCCAGCAGCCAAGTGGGAAGGGGTTACACAGATACGCAGTATTTT. Its translation: CASSQVGRGYTDTQYF.

In its sample, this clonotype was seen a few times. The chain couples TRBV4-1 to TRBJ2-7; the D gene could be TRBD1 or TRBD2 (6 bases each). The CDR3 is 16 residues long. Germline lookup yields CDR1 MGHRA and CDR2 YSYEKL. The V end lost 0 bases, the J end lost 2 bases, and 14 bases lay between the germline ends. Here the CDR3 reads CASSQDGRGQPYEQYF. The CDR3 DNA sequence: TGCGCCAGCAGCCAAGACGGACGGGGGCAACCCTACGAGCAGTACTTC.

This clonotype was picked up a small number of times. The rearrangement uses TRBV5-1 and TRBJ2-3; 7 positions match TRBD1. Germline V gene sequence: CDR1 SGHRS, CDR2 YFSETQ. V lost 9 bases to trimming and J lost 0 bases; unmatched junction nucleotides: 7. This CDR3 contains 14 residues. CDR3 nucleotides: TGCGCCACTACAGGACAGGCTAGCACAGATACGCAGTATTTT. Its translation is CATTGQASTDTQYF.

This clonotype was detected a few times. This sequence joins TRBV6-6 and TRBJ2-3, with unresolved D. This CDR3 is built from 12 residues. Germline lookup yields CDR1 MNHNY and CDR2 SVGAGI (reference sequence). V lost 6 bases, J lost 4 bases, and 8 bases lay in between. In DNA, the CDR3 is TGTGCCAGCAGAACCCAATCAGATACGCAGTATTTT. It translates to CASRTQSDTQYF.

The table lists this clonotype with a few counts. The J gene is TRBJ2-2, the V gene TRBV9; 9 bases line up with TRBD1. Trimming cost V 1 base and J 5 bases; bases outside gene matches: 9. The V gene's germline CDR1 is SGDLS and CDR2 YYNGEE. This CDR3 comprises 17 residues. The CDR3 loop is CASSVNQGQGSTGELFF. The DNA for the CDR3 is TGTGCCAGCAGCGTAAATCAGGGACAGGGTAGTACCGGGGAGCTGTTTTTT.

A few counts support this clonotype. The chain is built from TRBV4-3 and TRBJ2-2; D gene uncertain. V lost 1 base to trimming and J lost 3 bases, with 9 bases between them. Germline V gene data show CDR1 as LGHNA and CDR2 as YSLEER. This CDR3 is 15 amino acids long. The CDR3 DNA reads TGCGCCAGCAGCCAAGGGCGGCCGGACACCGGGGAGCTGTTTTTT. It specifies CASSQGRPDTGELFF.

The rearrangement uses TRBV7-2 and TRBJ2-4; D is perhaps TRBD2 (6 bases). The length of the CDR3 is 13 residues. Per the germline V gene, CDR1 is SGHTA and CDR2 is FQGNSA. V lost 7 bases to trimming and J lost 9 bases, with 16 bases between them. The CDR3 sequence: CASTGTPGSIQYF. The CDR3 nucleotides read TGTGCCAGCACCGGGACTCCGGGCAGCATTCAGTACTTC. The full variable domain, rest sourced from reference TRBV7-2 and TRBJ2-4, is GAGVSQSPSNKVTEKGKDVELRCDPISGHTALYWYRQSLGQGLEFLIYFQGNSAPDKSGLPSDRFSAERTGGSVSTLTIQRTQQEDSAVYLCASTGTPGSIQYFGAGTRLSVL.

The chain uses TRBV7-2 and TRBJ2-3; tentatively, D is TRBD1 or TRBD2 (5 bases each). The CDR3 is 16 residues long. Germline CDR1 and CDR2: SGHTA and FQGNSA. The V gene lost 5 bases and the J gene lost 2 bases, with 17 bases spanning the gap. DNA for the CDR3: TGTGCCAGCAGCCGGGACCGGAGGTCCTCCACAGATACGCAGTATTTT. Encoded protein: CASSRDRRSSTDTQYF.

This chain joins TRBV4-2 and TRBJ1-6, with TRBD1 identical over 9 bases. The CDR3 contains 15 residues. The germline V gene has CDR1 LGHNA and CDR2 YNFKEQ. V was clipped by 1 base and J by 7 bases; unmatched bases: 2. The CDR3: CASSQGGQGNSPLHF. The CDR3 nucleotides read TGTGCCAGCAGCCAAGGGGGACAGGGAAATTCACCCCTCCACTTT.

V and J are TRBV7-9 and TRBJ1-3; a weak D match, TRBD1 (6 bases). Trimming removed 4 bases at V and 6 bases at J, with 10 bases between. Germline lookup yields CDR1 SEHNR and CDR2 FQNEAQ (reference sequence). The CDR3 extends over 13 amino acids. Here the CDR3 DNA reads TGTGCCAGCAGCTCGGGACAACAAAACACCATATATTTT. This translates into CASSSGQQNTIYF.

This chain links TRBV4-1 with TRBJ1-1; TRBD1 might be the D (6 bases). The CDR3 totals 18 residues. V lost 4 bases to trimming and J lost 1 base, with 22 bases between them. From germline, CDR1 is MGHRA and CDR2 YSYEKL. CDR3 bases: TGCGCCAGCAGCCTCCCGATCGGGGGGCGCGGCAAGAACACTGAAGCTTTCTTT. Residues: CASSLPIGGRGKNTEAFF.